These 32 T cell receptor beta chains were all obtained from the same sample, sequenced in a study of blood T cell repertoires in COVID-19 (dated by TCRdb to the early 2020s). The library was generated by the immunoSEQ multiplex PCR assay. TCRdb provides this immuneACCESS table in a form limited to in-frame rearrangements. Some clones are lacking; in checked studies, under half of them reflect an unresolved V gene, and why the rest are absent is not known. The sample includes roughly 140,000 clones, with roughly nine tenths observed a single time. The top ten clones comprise 15% of the sample. Sequenced input: peripheral blood. The receptors originated from a woman between 35 and 50 years old with acute or convalescent COVID-19.

This clone was counted between two and nine times. The J gene is TRBJ1-1, the V gene TRBV4-1; TRBD1 is a possible D gene (5 bases). V was shortened by 5 bases and J by 4 bases, with 14 bases between the two germline ends. The CDR3 covers 14 residues. CDR1 is MGHRA and CDR2 is YSYEKL in the germline V gene. Here the CDR3 DNA reads TGCGCCAGCAGCTCCGGGGGGGTGACCACTGAAGCTTTCTTT. Amino acid sequence: CASSSGGVTTEAFF.

This chain connects TRBV29-1 to TRBJ2-1; weak D call: TRBD2 (6 bases). Trimming took 7 bases from V and 0 from J, leaving 10 bases between them. The CDR3 runs 13 residues. Per germline, CDR1 SQVTM and CDR2 ANQGSEA. This CDR3 is CSGRGVSYNEQFF. The CDR3 region has the DNA TGCAGCGGGAGGGGCGTCTCCTACAATGAGCAGTTCTTC.

The chain uses TRBV6-5 and TRBJ2-1; TRBD2 matches at 8 bases. V trimming: 6 bases; J trimming: 1 base; junction bases outside the gene matches: 5. Germline CDR1 MNHEY, CDR2 SVGAGI. This CDR3 is 15 amino acids long. This chain's CDR3 is CASSQGLVSYNEQFF. The CDR3 coding sequence is TGTGCCAGCAGCCAGGGACTAGTTTCCTACAATGAGCAGTTCTTC.

The chain employs TRBV6-1 and TRBJ2-7; D unclear. CDR3 length: 15 residues. With 2 bases removed from V and 3 bases from J, the gap between germline ends came to 14 bases. CDR1 and CDR2 from the germline V gene are MNHNS and SASEGT. CDR3 coding DNA: TGTGCCAGCAGTGAATTTTGGTCCGTCAGCTACGAGCAGTACTTC. Its protein is CASSEFWSVSYEQYF.

The chain has TRBV19 and TRBJ2-3, with D maybe TRBD1 (6 bases). V dropped 4 bases and J dropped 2 bases, with 10 bases sitting between them. In germline, CDR1 is LNHDA, CDR2 SQIVND (reference sequence). The CDR3 covers 14 residues. CDR3 sequence: CASSTGAATDTQYF. The CDR3 nucleotides are TGTGCCAGTAGTACAGGGGCGGCCACAGATACGCAGTATTTT.

This sequence joins TRBV2 and TRBJ1-2, with a weak D call TRBD1 (6 bases). The germline CDR1 and CDR2 sequences are SNHLY and FYNNEI. The CDR3 covers 13 residues. The V gene lost 6 bases and the J gene lost 1 base, with 9 bases spanning the gap. The CDR3 here is CASSPDSNYGYTF. The CDR3 region has the DNA TGTGCCAGCAGCCCGGACAGTAACTATGGCTACACCTTC. Variable domain in full (rest from reference TRBV2 and TRBJ1-2): EPEVTQTPSHQVTQMGQEVILRCVPISNHLYFYWYRQILGQKVEFLVSFYNNEISEKSEIFDDQFSVERPDGSNFTLKIRSTKLEDSAMYFCASSPDSNYGYTFGSGTRLTVV.

The chain recombines TRBV4-1 with TRBJ2-5; 7 nucleotides align to TRBD1. The CDR3 is 15 amino acids. With 7 bases clipped from V and 5 bases from J, the junction kept 13 bases outside the gene matches. Germline V CDR1 and CDR2: MGHRA, YSYEKL. The CDR3 is CASTKGNRGEETQYF. The CDR3 DNA sequence: TGCGCCAGCACCAAGGGAAACAGGGGCGAGGAGACCCAGTACTTC.

The chain has TRBV3-1 (or the pseudogene TRBV3-2) and TRBJ1-6; a possible D gene is TRBD1 (6 bases). Germline assignment: CDR1 LGHDT and CDR2 YNNKEL (reference sequence). V was trimmed by 6 bases and J by 7 bases, leaving 7 bases between them. The CDR3 totals 12 residues. The CDR3 spells CASRGTNSPLHF. The CDR3 DNA sequence: TGTGCCAGCAGAGGGACAAATTCACCCCTCCACTTT.

The genes are TRBV5-4 and TRBJ2-2; 8 nucleotides line up with TRBD1. The V gene's germline CDR1 is SGHNT and CDR2 YYREEE (reference sequence). The CDR3 is 15 amino acids. Trimming at V came to 4 bases and at J to 7 bases, leaving 9 bases not matched to a gene. The CDR3 DNA reads as TGTGCCAGCAGCACAACCGACAGGGGAGTCGGGGAGCTGTTTTTT. The encoded protein is CASSTTDRGVGELFF. The variable domain in full, completed from reference TRBV5-4 and TRBJ2-2, reads ETGVTQSPTHLIKTRGQQVTLRCSSQSGHNTVSWYQQALGQGPQFIFQYYREEENGRGNFPPRFSGLQFPNYSSELNVNALELDDSALYLCASSTTDRGVGELFFGEGSRLTVL.

The CDR3 bases are TGCGCCAGTAACCGGGACAGGGACAATGAGCAGTTCTTC. The encoded protein is CASNRDRDNEQFF. The chain carries TRBV5-1 and TRBJ2-1; TRBD1 matches 9 bases. V was pared by 8 bases and J by 5 bases, with 5 bases of the junction left unmatched. CDR1 is SGHRS, CDR2 YFSETQ, per germline. The length of the CDR3 is 13 residues.

This chain uses TRBV5-1 with TRBJ2-5; the D is unclear. V was clipped by 3 bases and J by 5 bases, with 14 bases between them. From germline, CDR1 is SGHRS and CDR2 YFSETQ. The CDR3 totals 14 residues. The CDR3 is CASSSSDMFETQYF. The CDR3 DNA sequence: TGCGCCAGCAGCTCTTCAGACATGTTCGAGACCCAGTACTTC. The whole variable domain, remainder taken from reference TRBV5-1 and TRBJ2-5, is KAGVTQTPRYLIKTRGQQVTLSCSPISGHRSVSWYQQTPGQGLQFLFEYFSETQRNKGNFPGRFSGRQFSNSRSEMNVSTLELGDSALYLCASSSSDMFETQYFGPGTRLLVL.

The chain uses TRBV6-5 and TRBJ2-3; tentative D call: TRBD2 (6 bases). The CDR3 is 14 amino acids. Germline CDR1 is MNHEY and CDR2 is SVGAGI. The V end lost 2 bases, the J end lost 9 bases, and 15 bases lay between the germline ends. In DNA, the CDR3 is TGTGCCAGCAGTTACACGGGACTTTCCTTGACGCAGTATTTT. This gives the protein CASSYTGLSLTQYF.

This clone was found once. The chain's CDR3 is CASSLSPAGVSITDTQYF. The CDR3 nucleotides read TGTGCCAGCAGCTTAAGCCCAGCGGGAGTCTCGATCACAGATACGCAGTATTTT. The rearrangement joins TRBV7-3 to TRBJ2-3; 8 bases line up with TRBD2. Per germline, CDR1 SGHTA and CDR2 FQGTGA. Trimming took 1 base from V and 2 from J; bases not matched to a gene: 11. The CDR3 totals 18 residues.

V and J are TRBV28 and TRBJ1-2, with D tentatively TRBD1 (6 bases). Germline loops: CDR1 MDHEN, CDR2 SYDVKM. The CDR3 is 14 amino acids. With 5 bases removed from V and 4 bases from J, the gap between germline ends came to 14 bases. In DNA, the CDR3 is TGTGCCAGCAGTACTCGGACAGTCGGCTATGGCTACACCTTC. It yields the protein CASSTRTVGYGYTF.

The chain uses TRBV18 and TRBJ2-1; 7 nucleotides match TRBD2. Unmatched junction bases numbered 18, after V lost 3 bases and J lost 4 bases. The CDR3 totals 19 residues. Germline CDR1 reads KGHSH; CDR2 reads LQKENI. This CDR3 reads CASSPSGGEGSGGYNEQFF. The CDR3 DNA reads as TGTGCCAGCTCACCTTCAGGAGGGGAAGGTTCGGGGGGATACAATGAGCAGTTCTTC.

The genes are TRBV14 and TRBJ2-3, with D perhaps TRBD2 (6 bases). CDR1 SGHDN and CDR2 FVKESK come from the germline V gene. CDR3 length: 17 amino acids. Trimming pared 3 bases from V and 4 bases from J, leaving 20 bases between. The CDR3 here is CASSQDTDYRLSDTQYF. DNA for the CDR3: TGTGCCAGCAGCCAGGATACGGACTACCGTTTGTCAGATACGCAGTATTTT. Filled out from reference TRBV14 and TRBJ2-3, the complete variable domain reads EAGVTQFPSHSVIEKGQTVTLRCDPISGHDNLYWYRRVMGKEIKFLLHFVKESKQDESGMPNNRFLAERTGGTYSTLKVQPAELEDSGVYFCASSQDTDYRLSDTQYFGPGTRLTVL.

The chain links TRBV7-2 to TRBJ2-3, with TRBD2 identical over 11 bases. V dropped 4 bases and J dropped 6; count of bases not matched to a gene: 12. CDR1 and CDR2 from the germline V gene are SGHTA and FQGNSA. This CDR3 has 17 amino acids. This CDR3 reads CASSSEGLAAEGDTQYF. CDR3 coding DNA: TGTGCCAGCAGCTCCGAGGGACTAGCGGCGGAAGGGGATACGCAGTATTTT.

The V gene is TRBV27, the J gene TRBJ1-1; D is unresolved. This CDR3 comprises 18 residues. CDR1 and CDR2 from the germline V gene are MNHEY and SMNVEV (reference sequence). Trimming cost V 7 bases and J 5 bases, with 29 bases left between them. The CDR3: CASTPSGIRQAVGTEAFF. CDR3 nucleotides: TGTGCCAGCACCCCCTCTGGTATCAGGCAGGCCGTGGGTACTGAAGCTTTCTTT.

This chain uses TRBV7-3 with TRBJ2-1, with 8 bases aligning to TRBD2. CDR1 SGHTA and CDR2 FQGTGA come from the germline V gene. The CDR3 is made up of 16 amino acids. V was clipped by 2 bases and J by 0 bases; unmatched bases: 3. The CDR3 sequence: CASSLGSGISYNEQFF. The CDR3 DNA reads TGTGCCAGCAGCTTAGGTAGCGGGATCTCCTACAATGAGCAGTTCTTC. Filled out from reference TRBV7-3 and TRBJ2-1, the complete variable domain reads GAGVSQTPSNKVTEKGKYVELRCDPISGHTALYWYRQSLGQGPEFLIYFQGTGAADDSGLPNDRFFAVRPEGSVSTLKIQRTERGDSAVYLCASSLGSGISYNEQFFGPGTRLTVL.

This chain's CDR3 is CATSRDRGMDTEAFF. CDR3 bases: TGTGCCACCAGCAGAGATCGAGGGATGGACACTGAAGCTTTCTTT. V is TRBV15 and J is TRBJ1-1; D unresolved. The V gene's germline CDR1 is LNHNV and CDR2 YYDKDF (reference sequence). The CDR3 is made up of 15 amino acids. V lost 0 bases and J lost 3, with 11 bases in between.

The chain links TRBV24-1 to TRBJ1-1, with TRBD1 matching over 8 bases. Trimming took 3 bases from V and 5 from J; bases not matched to a gene: 4. CDR3 size: 14 residues. Germline V gene data show CDR1 as KGHDR and CDR2 as SFDVKD. CDR3 sequence: CATSDHTGGTEAFF. CDR3 coding DNA: TGTGCCACCAGTGATCATACAGGGGGAACTGAAGCTTTCTTT.

The chain combines TRBV5-1 with TRBJ1-3; 7 nucleotides match TRBD1. CDR1 is SGHRS, CDR2 YFSETQ, per germline. The CDR3 consists of 15 residues. The junction had 8 bases not matched to a gene; V was cut back by 5 bases and J by 3 bases. CDR3 region: CASSPRQGDGNTIYF. The CDR3 DNA reads TGCGCCAGCAGTCCCCGACAGGGTGATGGAAACACCATATATTTT.

This chain uses TRBV9 with TRBJ1-2; no reliable D call. Trimming took off 2 bases at V and 0 bases at J, with 2 bases between the two ends. The CDR3 sequence is 12 residues long. Germline CDR1 SGDLS, CDR2 YYNGEE. The CDR3 DNA reads as TGTGCCAGCAGCGTCGCTAACTATGGCTACACCTTC. Protein product: CASSVANYGYTF.

The chain employs TRBV7-2 and TRBJ2-5, with 10 bases fitting TRBD2. CDR3 size: 16 residues. Losses at the gene ends were 0 bases for V and 2 bases for J; bases not matched to a gene: 3. Germline loops: CDR1 SGHTA, CDR2 FQGNSA. The CDR3 is CASSLAASGGQETQYF. The CDR3 DNA follows: TGTGCCAGCAGCTTAGCTGCTAGCGGGGGACAAGAGACCCAGTACTTC. Using reference TRBV7-2 and TRBJ2-5 for the parts outside the CDR3, the full variable domain is GAGVSQSPSNKVTEKGKDVELRCDPISGHTALYWYRQSLGQGLEFLIYFQGNSAPDKSGLPSDRFSAERTGGSVSTLTIQRTQQEDSAVYLCASSLAASGGQETQYFGPGTRLLVL.

This clone has ten or more counts. The V call is TRBV6-5, the J call TRBJ1-5; D is undetermined. This CDR3 contains 15 residues. Trimming cost V 6 bases and J 4 bases, with 16 bases left between them. Germline values: CDR1 MNHEY, CDR2 SVGAGI. The CDR3: CASRRIGRENQPQHF. The CDR3 region has the DNA TGTGCCAGCAGACGTATCGGACGGGAGAATCAGCCCCAGCATTTT.

V usage is TRBV5-1 and J usage is TRBJ1-6; D perhaps matches TRBD1 (6 bases). V lost 4 bases and J 5 bases, leaving 10 bases between the germline ends. Germline assignment: CDR1 SGHRS and CDR2 YFSETQ. This CDR3 is 14 amino acids long. CDR3 loop: CASSTNRDNSPLHF. As DNA, the CDR3 is TGCGCCAGCAGCACAAACAGGGATAATTCACCCCTCCACTTT.

As DNA, the CDR3 is TGTGCCTGGAAGGGGGAGCTCACAGATACGCAGTATTTT. Encoded protein: CAWKGELTDTQYF. J is TRBJ2-3 and V is TRBV30, with a possible D match to TRBD1 (6 bases). Germline V gene data show CDR1 as GTSNPN and CDR2 as SVGIG (reference sequence). Trimming took off 4 bases at V and 2 bases at J, with 10 bases between the two ends. The CDR3 contains 13 residues.

The rearrangement links TRBV2 to TRBJ1-6; D unclear. Trimming took off 8 bases at V and 14 bases at J, with 22 bases between the two ends. This CDR3 has 14 residues. From germline, CDR1 is SNHLY and CDR2 FYNNEI. This CDR3 is CASRPGSPPSSLHF. The CDR3 DNA reads as TGTGCCAGCCGCCCCGGGTCTCCCCCCTCATCCCTCCACTTT.

The V and J genes are TRBV19 and TRBJ2-5; 8 bases line up with TRBD2. Germline CDR1 reads LNHDA; CDR2 reads SQIVND (reference sequence). This CDR3 has 14 residues. J lost 1 base, V lost 8 bases, and 6 bases had no gene match. DNA of the CDR3: TGTGCCAGTGGCGGGGGGACGAGCCAAGAGACCCAGTACTTC. Protein product: CASGGGTSQETQYF.

The rearrangement joins TRBV3-1 (or the pseudogene TRBV3-2) to TRBJ1-5; D may be TRBD1 (6 bases). CDR1 LGHDT and CDR2 YNNKEL come from the germline V gene (reference sequence). Trimming removed 6 bases from V and 11 bases from J, with 23 bases in between. The CDR3 has 15 amino acids. CDR3 sequence: CASSPSSGQGFSQHF. The CDR3 nucleotides read TGTGCCAGCAGTCCCTCCTCGGGACAAGGTTTTTCCCAGCATTTT.

The chain employs TRBV19 and TRBJ1-1; D unresolved. The germline gives CDR1 LNHDA, CDR2 SQIVND (reference sequence). The CDR3 loop spans 13 amino acids. V lost 1 base and J lost 3, with 6 bases in between. The CDR3 bases are TGTGCCAGTAGTATAGGGCGGGACACTGAAGCTTTCTTT. Translation gives CASSIGRDTEAFF. Together with reference TRBV19 and TRBJ1-1, the CDR3 gives the full variable domain: DGGITQSPKYLFRKEGQNVTLSCEQNLNHDAMYWYRQDPGQGLRLIYYSQIVNDFQKGDIAEGYSVSREKKESFPLTVTSAQKNPTAFYLCASSIGRDTEAFFGQGTRLTVV.

V is TRBV11-3 and J is TRBJ2-7, with 8 bases matching TRBD1. Germline V CDR1 and CDR2: SGHNT, YENEEA. The V segment lost 1 base and the J segment 7 bases; nucleotides outside the gene matches: 18. The CDR3 covers 18 residues. As DNA, the CDR3 is TGTGCCAGCAGCTTAGGTTTCCTCCAAGTTAGCAGGGGGCGAGAGCAGTACTTC. Amino acids: CASSLGFLQVSRGREQYF. The whole variable domain, remainder taken from reference TRBV11-3 and TRBJ2-7, is EAGVVQSPRYKIIEKKQPVAFWCNPISGHNTLYWYLQNLGQGPELLIRYENEEAVDDSQLPKDRFSAERLKGVDSTLKIQPAELGDSAVYLCASSLGFLQVSRGREQYFGPGTRLTVT.